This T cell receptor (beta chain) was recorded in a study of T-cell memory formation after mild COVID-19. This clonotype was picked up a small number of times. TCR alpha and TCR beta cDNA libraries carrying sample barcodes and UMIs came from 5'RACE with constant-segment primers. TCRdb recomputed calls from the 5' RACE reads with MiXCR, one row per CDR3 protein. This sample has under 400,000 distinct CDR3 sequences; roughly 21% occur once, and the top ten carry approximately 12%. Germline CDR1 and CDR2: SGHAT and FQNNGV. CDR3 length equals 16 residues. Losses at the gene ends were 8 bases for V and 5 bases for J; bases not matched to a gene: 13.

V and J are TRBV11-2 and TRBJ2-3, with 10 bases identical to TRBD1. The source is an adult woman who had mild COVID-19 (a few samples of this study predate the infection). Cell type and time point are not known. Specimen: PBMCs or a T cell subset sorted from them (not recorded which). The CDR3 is CASRPLTGGAGDTQYF. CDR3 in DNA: TGTGCCAGCCGCCCCTTGACAGGGGGCGCGGGAGATACGCAGTATTTT.